This T cell receptor (beta chain) was profiled in a study of T cells in Graves' hyperthyroidism and ophthalmopathy. In germline, CDR1 is SQVTM, CDR2 ANQGSEA. This CDR3 is built from 16 residues. Trimming took 4 bases from V and 3 from J; bases not matched to a gene: 11. General observations from the study: Median prediction lead before ophthalmopathy onset was 6.5 months with the model.

In the case of this clonotype: Its specificity is not known.

Regions amplified from RNA transcripts were the TCR beta CDR3 regions. With the HTBI primer set, the TCR CDR3 went through a first round of RT-PCR. TCRdb fed the multiplex PCR reads into MiXCR, producing one record per CDR3 protein. The sample shows about 640,000 distinct CDR3 sequences, about 20% of them seen only once. This clonotype originated in a man aged 25-45 years with Graves' ophthalmopathy. The J gene is TRBJ1-2, the V gene TRBV29-1, with 10 positions matching TRBD1. Specimen: blood. In nucleotides, the CDR3 is TGCAGCGTTGGGTCCGGGACAGGGGAATCTTACTATGGCTACACCTTC. This gives the protein CSVGSGTGESYYGYTF.